The rows below give T cell receptor beta chains drawn from one sample of a study of beta chain features in type 1 diabetes. Using immunoSEQ multiplex PCR, the repertoire was profiled, and TCRdb retains in-frame clones only, with some absent. Of about 160,000 clones listed, about 9% were seen once; the top ten hold around 0.5%. Sample: central memory CD4+ T cells from blood. The origin of the receptors is a woman aged 18-30 years with type 1 diabetes. The CDR3 runs from the conserved cysteine through the conserved F or W. The order of the fields is D gene, clone size, V gene, J gene, CDR3 protein, CDR3 DNA. The D gene is left open where the match is weak. Some rows have no size entry. The others give once, few or many, or a class for an expanded clone.

>-|-|TRBV7-8|TRBJ2-1
CASSLDGGSNEQFF
TGTGCCAGCAGCTTAGACGGTGGGAGTAATGAGCAGTTCTTC
>-|-|TRBV6-9|TRBJ2-3
CAISSRDSTDTQYF
TGTGCCATAAGTTCACGGGATAGCACAGATACGCAGTATTTT
>TRBD2|-|TRBV5-4|TRBJ2-7
CASSKLAGAEQYF
TGTGCCAGCAGCAAACTAGCGGGAGCCGAGCAGTACTTC
>-|few|TRBV9|TRBJ1-6
CASSPGQFNSPLHF
TGTGCCAGCAGCCCGGGACAATTTAATTCACCCCTCCACTTT
>-|-|TRBV6-6|TRBJ2-3
CASSAHYTDTQYF
TGTGCCAGCAGTGCACACTACACAGATACGCAGTATTTT
>TRBD1|-|TRBV6-5|TRBJ2-7
CASRRTTGGYEQYF
TGTGCCAGCAGGCGGACGACAGGGGGCTACGAGCAGTACTTC
>TRBD1|-|TRBV7-2|TRBJ1-6
CASSLAGQARNSPLHF
TGTGCCAGCAGCTTAGCGGGACAGGCACGGAATTCACCCCTCCACTTT
>TRBD1|few|TRBV6-5|TRBJ2-3
CASSYSRTGADTQYF
TGTGCCAGCAGTTACTCCCGGACAGGGGCAGATACGCAGTATTTT
>-|-|TRBV4-3|TRBJ1-4
CASSRHNNGNNEKLFF
TGCGCCAGCAGCCGACATAACAACGGAAATAATGAAAAACTGTTTTTT
>TRBD2|few|TRBV5-1|TRBJ2-1
CASEWGGGAYNEQFF
TGCGCCAGCGAGTGGGGCGGGGGGGCCTACAATGAGCAGTTCTTC
>-|few|TRBV2|TRBJ2-7
CASSEVLEQYF
TGTGCCAGCAGTGAAGTCCTCGAGCAGTACTTC
>-|-|TRBV4-1|TRBJ1-6
CASSQEPQLYRVDNSPLHF
TGCGCCAGCAGCCAAGAACCCCAGTTGTACAGGGTCGACAACTCACCCCTCCACTTT
>TRBD1|-|TRBV18|TRBJ2-7
CASSPGQGGAEQYF
TGTGCCAGCTCCCCCGGACAGGGGGGAGCCGAGCAGTACTTC